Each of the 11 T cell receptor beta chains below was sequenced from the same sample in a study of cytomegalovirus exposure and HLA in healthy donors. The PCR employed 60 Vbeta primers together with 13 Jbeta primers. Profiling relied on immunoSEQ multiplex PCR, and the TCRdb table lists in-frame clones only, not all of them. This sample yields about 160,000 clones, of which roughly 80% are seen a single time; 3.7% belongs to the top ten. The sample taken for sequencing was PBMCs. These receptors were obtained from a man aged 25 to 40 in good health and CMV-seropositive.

The CDR3 DNA is TGTGCCAGCAGCTTAGGCCTCGGTCAGCCCCAGCATTTT. Translating it yields CASSLGLGQPQHF. The genes are TRBV13 and TRBJ1-5; D uncertain. The CDR3 covers 13 residues. The germline V gene has CDR1 PRHDT and CDR2 FYEKMQ (reference sequence). The germline V and J ends were trimmed by 0 bases and 6 bases, with 6 bases remaining between them.

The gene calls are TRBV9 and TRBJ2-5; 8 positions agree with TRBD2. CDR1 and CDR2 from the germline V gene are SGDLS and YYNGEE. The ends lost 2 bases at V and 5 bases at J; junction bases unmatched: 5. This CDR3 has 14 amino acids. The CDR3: CASSVGGGWETQYF. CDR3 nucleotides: TGTGCCAGCAGCGTCGGCGGGGGGTGGGAGACCCAGTACTTC.

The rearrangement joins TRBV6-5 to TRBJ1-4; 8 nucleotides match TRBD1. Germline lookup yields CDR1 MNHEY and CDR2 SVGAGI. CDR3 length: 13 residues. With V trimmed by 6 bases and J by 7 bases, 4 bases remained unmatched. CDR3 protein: CASSRTGSEKLFF. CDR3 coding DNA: TGTGCCAGCAGCCGGACAGGGAGTGAAAAACTGTTTTTT.

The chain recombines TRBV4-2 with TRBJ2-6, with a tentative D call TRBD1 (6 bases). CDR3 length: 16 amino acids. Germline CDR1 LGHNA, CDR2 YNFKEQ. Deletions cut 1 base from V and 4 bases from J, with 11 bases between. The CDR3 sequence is CASSQATGPGANVLTF. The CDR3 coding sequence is TGTGCCAGCAGCCAAGCTACAGGGCCCGGGGCCAACGTCCTGACTTTC.

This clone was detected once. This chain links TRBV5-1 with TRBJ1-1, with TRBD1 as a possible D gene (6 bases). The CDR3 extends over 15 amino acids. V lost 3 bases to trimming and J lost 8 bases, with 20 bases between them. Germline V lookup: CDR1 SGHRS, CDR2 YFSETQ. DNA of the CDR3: TGCGCCAGCAGCTCCGAGACAGGACATCTCGGGGAAGCTTTCTTT. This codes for CASSSETGHLGEAFF.

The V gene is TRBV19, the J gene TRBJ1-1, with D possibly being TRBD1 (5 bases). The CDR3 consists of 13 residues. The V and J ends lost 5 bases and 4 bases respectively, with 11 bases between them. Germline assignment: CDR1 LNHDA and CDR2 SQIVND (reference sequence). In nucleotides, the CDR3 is TGTGCCAGTAGTCCGACAGTCCTCACTGAAGCTTTCTTT. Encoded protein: CASSPTVLTEAFF.

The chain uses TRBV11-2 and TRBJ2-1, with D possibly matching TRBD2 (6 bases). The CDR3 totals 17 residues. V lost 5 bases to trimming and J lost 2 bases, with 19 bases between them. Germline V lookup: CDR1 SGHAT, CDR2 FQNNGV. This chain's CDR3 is CASSNLLAPLTYNEQFF. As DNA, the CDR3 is TGTGCCAGCAGCAACTTACTAGCCCCGCTGACCTACAATGAGCAGTTCTTC.

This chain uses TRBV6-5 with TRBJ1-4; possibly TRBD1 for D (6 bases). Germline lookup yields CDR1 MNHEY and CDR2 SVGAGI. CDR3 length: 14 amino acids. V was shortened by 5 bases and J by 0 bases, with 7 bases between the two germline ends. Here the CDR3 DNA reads TGTGCCAGCAGTCGGACAGCAACTAATGAAAAACTGTTTTTT. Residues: CASSRTATNEKLFF.

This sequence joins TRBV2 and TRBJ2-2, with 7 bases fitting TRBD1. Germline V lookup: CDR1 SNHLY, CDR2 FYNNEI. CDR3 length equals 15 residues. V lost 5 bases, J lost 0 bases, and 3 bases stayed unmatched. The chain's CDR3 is CASSRDRANTGELFF. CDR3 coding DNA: TGTGCCAGCAGTCGCGACAGGGCGAACACCGGGGAGCTGTTTTTT.

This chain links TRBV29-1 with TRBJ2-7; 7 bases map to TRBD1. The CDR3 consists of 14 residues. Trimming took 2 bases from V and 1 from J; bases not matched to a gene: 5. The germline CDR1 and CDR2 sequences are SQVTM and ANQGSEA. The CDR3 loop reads CSVEMRQGSYEQYF. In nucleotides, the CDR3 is TGCAGCGTTGAAATGAGACAGGGTTCCTACGAGCAGTACTTC.

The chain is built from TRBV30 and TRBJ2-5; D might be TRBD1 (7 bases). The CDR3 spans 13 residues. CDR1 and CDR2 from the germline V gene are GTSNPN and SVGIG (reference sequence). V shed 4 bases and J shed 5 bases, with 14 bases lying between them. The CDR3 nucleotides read TGTGCCTGGAACCGACAGGGACTGGAGACCCAGTACTTC. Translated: CAWNRQGLETQYF.